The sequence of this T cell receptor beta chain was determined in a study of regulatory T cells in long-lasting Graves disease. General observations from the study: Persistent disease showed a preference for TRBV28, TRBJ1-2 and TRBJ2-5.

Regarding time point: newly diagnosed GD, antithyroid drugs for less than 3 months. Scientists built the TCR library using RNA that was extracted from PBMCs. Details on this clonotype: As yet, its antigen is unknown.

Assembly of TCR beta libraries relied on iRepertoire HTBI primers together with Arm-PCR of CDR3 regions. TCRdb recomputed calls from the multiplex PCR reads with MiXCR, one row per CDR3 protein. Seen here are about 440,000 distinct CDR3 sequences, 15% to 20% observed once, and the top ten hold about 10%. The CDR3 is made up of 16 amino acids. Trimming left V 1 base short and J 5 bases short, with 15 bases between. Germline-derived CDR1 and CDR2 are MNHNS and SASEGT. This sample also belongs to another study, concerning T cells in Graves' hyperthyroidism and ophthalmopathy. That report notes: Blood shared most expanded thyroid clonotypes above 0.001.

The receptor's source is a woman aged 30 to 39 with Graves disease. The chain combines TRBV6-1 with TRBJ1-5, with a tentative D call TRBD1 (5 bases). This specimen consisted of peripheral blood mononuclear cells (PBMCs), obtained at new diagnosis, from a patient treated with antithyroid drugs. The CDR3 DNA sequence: TGTGCCAGCAGTGAAGTAACAGAACAGGCGGATCAGCCCCAGCATTTT. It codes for CASSEVTEQADQPQHF.